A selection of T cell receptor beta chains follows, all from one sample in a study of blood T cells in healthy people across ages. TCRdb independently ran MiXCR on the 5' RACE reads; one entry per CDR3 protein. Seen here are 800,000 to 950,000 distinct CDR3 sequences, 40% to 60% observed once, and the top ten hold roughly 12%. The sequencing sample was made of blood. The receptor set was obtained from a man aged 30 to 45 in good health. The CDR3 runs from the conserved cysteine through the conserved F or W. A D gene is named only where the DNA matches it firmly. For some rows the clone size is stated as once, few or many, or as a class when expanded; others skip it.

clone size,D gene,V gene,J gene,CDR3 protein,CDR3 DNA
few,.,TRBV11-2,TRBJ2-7,CASAGDPRLSYEQYF,TGTGCCAGCGCAGGGGATCCAAGACTCTCCTACGAGCAGTACTTC
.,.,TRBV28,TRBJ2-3,CASSVSHLPTQYF,TGTGCCAGCAGTGTATCTCACCTCCCTACGCAGTATTTT
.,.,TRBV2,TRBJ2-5,CASSEARGHQETQYF,TGTGCCAGCAGTGAAGCGCGGGGCCACCAAGAGACCCAGTACTTC
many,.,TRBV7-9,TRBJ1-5,CASSLETGTSNQPQHF,TGTGCCAGCAGCTTAGAGACGGGAACTAGCAATCAGCCCCAGCATTTT
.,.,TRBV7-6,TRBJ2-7,CASSSKKGLEVYEQYF,TGTGCCAGCAGTTCTAAAAAAGGGTTGGAGGTCTACGAGCAGTACTTC
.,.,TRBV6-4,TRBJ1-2,CASSDIVGQGYTF,TGTGCCAGCAGTGATATAGTCGGGCAGGGCTACACCTTC
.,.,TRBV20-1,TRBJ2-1,CSAPLGGRSYNEQFF,TGCAGTGCCCCCCTCGGTGGTCGGTCCTACAATGAGCAGTTCTTC
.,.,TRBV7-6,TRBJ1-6,CASSERPSSYNSPLHF,TGTGCCAGCAGCGAAAGACCGAGCTCCTATAATTCACCCCTCCACTTT
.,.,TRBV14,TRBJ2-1,CASSQRYSYNEQFF,TGTGCCAGCAGCCAAAGGTACTCCTACAATGAGCAGTTCTTC
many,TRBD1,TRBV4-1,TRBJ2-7,CASSQQTAGQGAYEQYF,TGCGCCAGCAGCCAACAAACCGCGGGACAGGGGGCCTACGAGCAGTACTTC
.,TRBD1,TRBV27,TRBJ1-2,CASSEGQGGDGYTF,TGTGCCAGCAGCGAGGGACAGGGTGGCGATGGCTACACCTTC
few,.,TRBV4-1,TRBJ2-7,CASSQEPRGTYEQYF,TGCGCCAGCAGCCAAGAACCCCGGGGTACCTACGAGCAGTACTTC
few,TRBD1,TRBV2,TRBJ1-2,CASRFDRGGYTF,TGTGCCAGCAGGTTCGACAGGGGTGGCTACACCTTC
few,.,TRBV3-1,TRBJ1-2,CASSQDPAGHGYTF,TGTGCCAGCAGCCAAGATCCGGCAGGGCATGGCTACACCTTC
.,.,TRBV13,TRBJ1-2,CASSFRGAPNYGYTF,TGTGCCAGCAGCTTCAGGGGCGCACCTAACTATGGCTACACCTTC
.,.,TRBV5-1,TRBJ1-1,CASSPSGPTTEAFF,TGCGCCAGCAGCCCCTCCGGGCCGACCACTGAAGCTTTCTTT
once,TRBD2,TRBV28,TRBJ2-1,CASSRGLGGANEQFF,TGTGCCAGCAGCCGGGGACTAGGAGGAGCCAATGAGCAGTTCTTC
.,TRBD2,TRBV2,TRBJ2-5,CASSVVGREQYF,TGTGCCAGCAGTGTGGTAGGGAGGGAGCAGTACTTC
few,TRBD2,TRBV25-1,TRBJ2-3,CASSESWRGASDTQYF,TGTGCCAGCAGTGAATCGTGGCGGGGGGCCTCAGATACGCAGTATTTT
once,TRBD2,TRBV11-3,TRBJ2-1,CASSLVSGGLDNEQFF,TGTGCCAGCAGCTTAGTTAGCGGGGGTCTGGACAATGAGCAGTTCTTC
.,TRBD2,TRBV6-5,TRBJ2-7,CASSLTSPASYNEQYF,TGTGCCAGCAGCTTGACTAGCCCAGCCTCCTACAATGAGCAGTACTTC
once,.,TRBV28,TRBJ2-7,CASSSRQEISYNEQYF,TGTGCCAGCAGCTCCAGACAGGAGATCTCCTACAATGAGCAGTACTTC
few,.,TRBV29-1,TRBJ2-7,CSAGAGREQYF,TGCAGCGCCGGGGCGGGGCGGGAGCAGTACTTC
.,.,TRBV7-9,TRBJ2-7,CASSSDVSSYEQYF,TGTGCCAGCAGCTCGGACGTGAGCTCCTACGAGCAGTACTTC
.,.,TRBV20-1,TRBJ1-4,CSARDYQDSPEKLFF,TGCAGTGCTAGAGACTATCAGGACAGTCCTGAAAAACTGTTTTTT
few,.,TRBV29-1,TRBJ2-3,CSVFQGGTDTQYF,TGCAGCGTGTTTCAGGGTGGGACAGATACGCAGTATTTT
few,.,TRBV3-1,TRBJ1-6,CASSQLSQNSPLHF,TGTGCCAGCAGCCAGTTAAGCCAGAATTCACCCCTCCACTTT